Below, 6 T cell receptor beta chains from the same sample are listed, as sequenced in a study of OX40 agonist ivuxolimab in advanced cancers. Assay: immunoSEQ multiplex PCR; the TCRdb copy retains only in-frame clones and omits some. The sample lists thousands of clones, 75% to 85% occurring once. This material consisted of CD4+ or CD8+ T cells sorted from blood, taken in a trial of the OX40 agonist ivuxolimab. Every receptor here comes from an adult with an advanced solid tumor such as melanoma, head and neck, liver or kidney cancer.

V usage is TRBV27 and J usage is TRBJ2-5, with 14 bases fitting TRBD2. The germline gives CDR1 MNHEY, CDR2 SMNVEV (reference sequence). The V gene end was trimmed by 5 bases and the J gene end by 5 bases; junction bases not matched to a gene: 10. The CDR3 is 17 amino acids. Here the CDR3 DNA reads TGTGCCAGCAGTCCGGTGACTAGCGGGGGGGCCAGCGAGACCCAGTACTTC. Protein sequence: CASSPVTSGGASETQYF.

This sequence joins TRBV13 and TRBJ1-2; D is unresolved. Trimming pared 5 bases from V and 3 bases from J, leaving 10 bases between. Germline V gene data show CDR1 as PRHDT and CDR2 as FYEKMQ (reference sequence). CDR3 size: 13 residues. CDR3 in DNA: TGTGCCAGCAGCCCCCTCTCGGACTATGGCTACACCTTC. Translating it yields CASSPLSDYGYTF. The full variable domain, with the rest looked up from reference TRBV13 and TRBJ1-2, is AAGVIQSPRHLIKEKRETATLKCYPIPRHDTVYWYQQGPGQDPQFLISFYEKMQSDKGSIPDRFSAQQFSDYHSELNMSSLELGDSALYFCASSPLSDYGYTFGSGTRLTVV.

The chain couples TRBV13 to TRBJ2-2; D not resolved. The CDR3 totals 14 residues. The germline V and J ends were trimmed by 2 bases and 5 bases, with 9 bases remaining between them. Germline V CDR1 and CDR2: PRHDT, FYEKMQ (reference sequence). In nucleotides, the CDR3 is TGTGCCAGCAGCTTAACCGGCAGTACCGGGGAGCTGTTTTTT. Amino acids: CASSLTGSTGELFF.

In nucleotides, the CDR3 is TGTGCCGGCGGGGTAGCAGCAGATACGCAGTATTTT. It specifies CAGGVAADTQYF. The chain links TRBV7-9 to TRBJ2-3; D might be TRBD2 (6 bases). The CDR3 is 12 residues long. Trimming pared 11 bases from V and 4 bases from J, leaving 13 bases between. From germline, CDR1 is SEHNR and CDR2 FQNEAQ (reference sequence). Using reference TRBV7-9 and TRBJ2-3 for the parts outside the CDR3, the full variable domain is DTGVSQNPRHKITKRGQNVTFRCDPISEHNRLYWYRQTLGQGPEFLTYFQNEAQLEKSRLLSDRFSAERPKGSFSTLEIQRTEQGDSAMYLCAGGVAADTQYFGPGTRLTVL.

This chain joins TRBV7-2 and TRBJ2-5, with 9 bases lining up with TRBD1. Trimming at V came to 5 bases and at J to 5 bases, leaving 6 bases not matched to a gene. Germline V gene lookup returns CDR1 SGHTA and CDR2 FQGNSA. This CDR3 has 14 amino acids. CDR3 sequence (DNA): TGTGCCAGCAGCGCGGACAGGGGAAGGGAGACCCAGTACTTC. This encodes CASSADRGRETQYF.

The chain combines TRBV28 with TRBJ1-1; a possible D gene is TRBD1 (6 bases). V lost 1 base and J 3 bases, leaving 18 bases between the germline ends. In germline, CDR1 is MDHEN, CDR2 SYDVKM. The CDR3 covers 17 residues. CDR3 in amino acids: CASSLFPTTGIDTEAFF. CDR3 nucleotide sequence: TGTGCCAGCAGTTTATTTCCCACGACAGGAATTGACACTGAAGCTTTCTTT.